The 23 T cell receptor beta chains reported below all come from one sample, sequenced in a study of control samples from healthy donors and cancer patients. Using immunoSEQ multiplex PCR, the repertoire was profiled, and TCRdb retains in-frame clones only, with some absent. The sample contains tens of thousands of clones, 91% of which appear only once. Input material: PBMCs. The receptors originated from a middle-aged man with lung cancer.

This clone was observed a handful of times. The chain employs TRBV21-1 and TRBJ2-7; the tabulated D call, TRBD2, remains unverified against the DNA. TRBV21-1 is marked as a pseudogene. The CDR3 runs to 15 residues. Here the CDR3 DNA reads TGTGCCAGCATCGCTTGGAGACGGCGAGTCTACGAGCAGTACTTC. Translation gives CASIAWRRRVYEQYF.

This chain links TRBV7-9 with TRBJ1-5; D gene unclear. Trimming shortened V by 5 bases and J by 3 bases, and 11 bases separated the two germline ends. There are 14 residues in the CDR3. Germline V gives CDR1 SEHNR, CDR2 FQNEAQ (reference sequence). Here the CDR3 reads CASSVPGANQPQHF. CDR3 DNA sequence: TGTGCCAGCAGCGTACCAGGTGCCAATCAGCCCCAGCATTTT. The variable domain in full, completed from reference TRBV7-9 and TRBJ1-5, reads DTGVSQNPRHKITKRGQNVTFRCDPISEHNRLYWYRQTLGQGPEFLTYFQNEAQLEKSRLLSDRFSAERPKGSFSTLEIQRTEQGDSAMYLCASSVPGANQPQHFGDGTRLSIL.

This clone was counted once. The V call is TRBV5-4, the J call TRBJ1-1, with 9 positions matching TRBD1. Germline V gives CDR1 SGHNT, CDR2 YYREEE (reference sequence). The CDR3 is 15 residues long. V dropped 2 bases and J dropped 0; count of bases not matched to a gene: 2. As DNA, the CDR3 is TGTGCCAGCAGCTTACAGGGGGCCCTGAACACTGAAGCTTTCTTT. Its protein is CASSLQGALNTEAFF.

The V gene is TRBV2, the J gene TRBJ2-2, with D perhaps matching TRBD1 (5 bases). The CDR3 extends over 18 amino acids. Germline V gene lookup returns CDR1 SNHLY and CDR2 FYNNEI. Trimming took off 3 bases at V and 0 bases at J, with 17 bases between the two ends. The CDR3 region has the DNA TGTGCCAGCAGTGAGGGTCACAGGCCCGCCTCGAACACCGGGGAGCTGTTTTTT. Its protein product is CASSEGHRPASNTGELFF.

The V and J genes are TRBV6-2 or TRBV6-3 and TRBJ2-1, with TRBD1 identical over 7 bases. In germline, CDR1 is MNHEY, CDR2 SVGEGT. The CDR3 has 14 residues. With V trimmed by 6 bases and J by 3 bases, 5 bases remained unmatched. The CDR3 sequence is CASSETGVYNEQFF. The DNA of the CDR3 is TGTGCCAGCAGCGAAACAGGGGTCTACAATGAGCAGTTCTTC.

The V call is TRBV5-6, the J call TRBJ1-4, with D perhaps TRBD1 (5 bases). The ends were cut back, 0 bases at V and 4 bases at J, with 7 bases in the middle. This CDR3 is built from 14 residues. Germline V gene sequence: CDR1 SGHDT, CDR2 YYEEEE. The CDR3 region is CASSLETVNEKLFF. The CDR3 DNA is TGTGCCAGCAGCTTGGAGACAGTTAATGAAAAACTGTTTTTT.

This clone has just a few counts. The V gene is TRBV2, the J gene TRBJ2-3; D gene unclear. The CDR3 consists of 12 residues. V lost 6 bases, J lost 9 bases, and 13 bases lay in between. CDR1 is SNHLY and CDR2 is FYNNEI in the germline V gene. CDR3 in amino acids: CASRKDITTQYF. CDR3 coding DNA: TGTGCCAGCAGAAAAGACATCACGACGCAGTATTTT.

This rearrangement joins TRBV6-5 to TRBJ2-1, with D possibly being TRBD2 (5 bases). The CDR3 has 12 amino acids. Germline V gene sequence: CDR1 MNHEY, CDR2 SVGAGI. Trimming shortened V by 5 bases and J by 10 bases, and 12 bases separated the two germline ends. CDR3 DNA: TGTGCCAGCAGTCCTAGAACGGGAGAGCAGTTCTTC. This codes for CASSPRTGEQFF.

CDR3 sequence: CASSLNGNTGELFF. In DNA form, the CDR3 reads TGTGCCAGCAGCTTAAACGGGAACACCGGGGAGCTGTTTTTT. The chain couples TRBV7-6 to TRBJ2-2, with no clear D. V was pared by 2 bases and J by 1 base, with 5 bases between. The germline V gene has CDR1 SGHVS and CDR2 FNYEAQ. This CDR3 region has 14 residues. Full variable domain (missing parts from reference TRBV7-6 and TRBJ2-2): GAGVSQSPRYKVTKRGQDVALRCDPISGHVSLYWYRQALGQGPEFLTYFNYEAQQDKSGLPNDRFSAERPEGSISTLTIQRTEQRDSAMYRCASSLNGNTGELFFGEGSRLTVL.

As to this clone: The junction shows a germline mismatch at one end, possibly a read error. V is TRBV7-7 and J is TRBJ2-2; 7 bases map to TRBD2. CDR1 and CDR2 from the germline V gene are SSHAT and FNYEAQ (reference sequence). CDR3 length: 15 amino acids. CDR3 DNA: TGTGCTAGCAGCCGCGGTCTAGCGGATACCGGGGAGCTGTTTTTT. Translation gives CASSRGLADTGELFF.

The chain links TRBV18 to TRBJ2-5; D is perhaps TRBD1 or TRBD2 (5 bases each). The germline V and J ends were trimmed by 2 bases and 3 bases, with 10 bases remaining between them. This CDR3 contains 14 residues. Germline V gene data show CDR1 as KGHSH and CDR2 as LQKENI. In DNA form, the CDR3 reads TGTGCCAGCTCACCAGGGACCCCTGAAGAGACCCAGTACTTC. It is translated as CASSPGTPEETQYF.

The chain has TRBV7-3 and TRBJ2-1; either TRBD1 or TRBD2 may fit D (5 bases each). The CDR3 has 15 amino acids. V lost 2 bases and J 5 bases, leaving 13 bases between the germline ends. CDR1 and CDR2 (germline): SGHTA, FQGTGA. The CDR3 DNA follows: TGTGCCAGCAGCTTATCCTTGGGGGTAAACAATGAGCAGTTCTTC. This gives the protein CASSLSLGVNNEQFF. The full variable domain, rest sourced from reference TRBV7-3 and TRBJ2-1, is GAGVSQTPSNKVTEKGKYVELRCDPISGHTALYWYRQSLGQGPEFLIYFQGTGAADDSGLPNDRFFAVRPEGSVSTLKIQRTERGDSAVYLCASSLSLGVNNEQFFGPGTRLTVL.

This clone was picked up a small number of times. The rearrangement links TRBV4-3 to TRBJ2-2; the match to TRBD1 covers 8 bases. The V and J ends lost 4 bases and 1 base, in that order; junction bases with no gene match: 2. Germline assignment: CDR1 LGHNA and CDR2 YSLEER. The CDR3 loop spans 15 amino acids. CDR3 sequence reads: CASSPGTGNTGELFF. The CDR3 DNA reads TGCGCCAGCAGCCCGGGGACAGGGAACACCGGGGAGCTGTTTTTT.

The chain uses TRBV2 and TRBJ1-1; D may be TRBD1 (5 bases). The V and J ends lost 8 bases and 8 bases respectively, with 18 bases between them. CDR3 length: 13 amino acids. Germline loops: CDR1 SNHLY, CDR2 FYNNEI. The CDR3 is CASVPGTGGEAFF. In nucleotides, the CDR3 is TGTGCCAGCGTGCCCGGGACGGGCGGCGAAGCTTTCTTT.

This rearrangement joins TRBV6-1 to TRBJ2-5; TRBD2 aligns across 7 bases. This CDR3 contains 14 residues. V shed 1 base and J 5 bases; nucleotides not matched to a gene: 4. Germline loops: CDR1 MNHNS, CDR2 SASEGT. CDR3 sequence (DNA): TGTGCCAGCAGTGAAGGGACTAGTTGGGAGACCCAGTACTTC. This sequence encodes CASSEGTSWETQYF.

The genes are TRBV15 and TRBJ1-4; 9 bases map to TRBD1. There are 17 residues in the CDR3. The germline V gene has CDR1 LNHNV and CDR2 YYDKDF (reference sequence). V was pared by 0 bases and J by 7 bases, with 9 bases of the junction left unmatched. The CDR3 region has the DNA TGTGCCACCAGCAGAGAGACCACCGGGACAGGGTTTGAAAAACTGTTTTTT. This translates into CATSRETTGTGFEKLFF. The whole variable domain, filled in from reference TRBV15 and TRBJ1-4, reads DAMVIQNPRYQVTQFGKPVTLSCSQTLNHNVMYWYQQKSSQAPKLLFHYYDKDFNNEADTPDNFQSRRPNTSFCFLDIRSPGLGDTAMYLCATSRETTGTGFEKLFFGSGTQLSVL.

This chain connects TRBV18 to TRBJ2-5; 8 positions match TRBD2. Germline V lookup: CDR1 KGHSH, CDR2 LQKENI. Trimming at V came to 0 bases and at J to 5 bases, leaving 2 bases not matched to a gene. The CDR3 consists of 14 residues. The CDR3 sequence: CASSPPGLGETQYF. As DNA, the CDR3 is TGTGCCAGCTCACCACCGGGACTAGGTGAGACCCAGTACTTC.

The CDR3 nucleotides are TGTGCCAGCAGCTCACAGGGGGCCAGCTATGGCTACACCTTC. Encoded protein: CASSSQGASYGYTF. The V call is TRBV7-2, the J call TRBJ1-2; 9 bases match TRBD1. The CDR3 runs to 14 residues. Germline V lookup: CDR1 SGHTA, CDR2 FQGNSA. Unmatched junction bases numbered 4, after V lost 4 bases and J lost 4 bases.

The rearrangement uses TRBV18 and TRBJ1-3, with 7 bases fitting TRBD1. The length of the CDR3 is 18 residues. Germline values: CDR1 KGHSH, CDR2 LQKENI. After removal of 3 bases from V and 2 bases from J, the junction contained 13 bases not matched to a gene. This CDR3 reads CASSPQDLKGAAGNTIYF. DNA for the CDR3: TGTGCCAGCTCACCCCAGGACCTAAAGGGGGCTGCTGGAAACACCATATATTTT.

This clone has only one observation. The rearrangement links TRBV4-3 to TRBJ1-1; the D is unclear. The germline V gene has CDR1 LGHNA and CDR2 YSLEER. With 0 bases removed from V and 5 bases from J, the gap between germline ends came to 10 bases. This CDR3 spans 14 amino acids. The CDR3 spells CASSQDYSRTEAFF. In DNA, the CDR3 is TGCGCCAGCAGCCAAGATTACTCGAGGACTGAAGCTTTCTTT.

The rearrangement joins TRBV14 to TRBJ2-5; D call uncertain. Trimming left V 1 base short and J 0 bases short, with 6 bases between. The germline V gene encodes CDR1 SGHDN and CDR2 FVKESK. The CDR3 length is 14 residues. The chain's CDR3 is CASSQGGHQETQYF. In DNA form, the CDR3 reads TGTGCCAGCAGCCAAGGTGGACACCAAGAGACCCAGTACTTC.

This clone came up once. This chain uses TRBV19 with TRBJ1-4; D is undetermined. CDR1 is LNHDA, CDR2 SQIVND, per germline (reference sequence). V was clipped by 4 bases and J by 6 bases, with 18 bases between them. This CDR3 has 16 amino acids. The chain's CDR3 is CASSTSGLSTHEKLFF. The DNA of the CDR3 is TGTGCCAGTAGTACTTCCGGACTATCTACGCATGAAAAACTGTTTTTT.

The sample holds one count of this clone. The rearrangement links TRBV18 to TRBJ1-2, with no clear D. Germline loops: CDR1 KGHSH, CDR2 LQKENI. There are 15 residues in the CDR3. Trimming stripped 0 bases from V and 5 bases from J, with 13 bases between. CDR3 amino acids: CASSPPGDKAYGYTF. The CDR3, as DNA: TGTGCCAGCTCACCACCGGGAGACAAGGCTTATGGCTACACCTTC.